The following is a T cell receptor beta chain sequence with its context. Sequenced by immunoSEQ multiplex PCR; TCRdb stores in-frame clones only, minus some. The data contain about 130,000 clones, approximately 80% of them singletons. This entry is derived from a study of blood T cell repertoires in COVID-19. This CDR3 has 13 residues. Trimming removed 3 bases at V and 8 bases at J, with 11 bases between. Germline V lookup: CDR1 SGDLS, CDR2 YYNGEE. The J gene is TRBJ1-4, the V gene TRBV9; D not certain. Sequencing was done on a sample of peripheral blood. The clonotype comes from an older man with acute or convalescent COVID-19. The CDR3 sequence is CASSDGIGEKLFF. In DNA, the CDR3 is TGTGCCAGCAGCGACGGGATCGGGGAAAAACTGTTTTTT.